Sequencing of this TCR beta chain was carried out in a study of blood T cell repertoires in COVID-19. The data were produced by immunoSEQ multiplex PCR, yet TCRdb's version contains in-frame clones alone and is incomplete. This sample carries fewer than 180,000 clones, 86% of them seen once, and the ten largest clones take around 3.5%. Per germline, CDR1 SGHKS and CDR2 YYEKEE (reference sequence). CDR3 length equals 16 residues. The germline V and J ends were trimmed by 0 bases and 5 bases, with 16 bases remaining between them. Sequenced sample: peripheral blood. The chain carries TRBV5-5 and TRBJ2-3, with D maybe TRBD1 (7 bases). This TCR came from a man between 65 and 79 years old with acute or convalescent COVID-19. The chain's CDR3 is CASSLDGRGEVDTQYF. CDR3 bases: TGTGCCAGCAGCTTGGATGGCAGGGGGGAGGTAGATACGCAGTATTTT.